This T cell receptor beta chain stems from a study of CD8 T cells in ankylosing spondylitis. Study-level findings and limits: Disease-linked clones, CD8+, were relatively rare in peripheral blood. Seemingly distinctive of ankylosing spondylitis blood was a TCR beta motif formed by eight highly homologous variants.

The CDR3 contains 17 residues. Unmatched junction bases numbered 9, after V lost 5 bases and J lost 2 bases. From germline, CDR1 is LNHNV and CDR2 YYDKDF (reference sequence). As to this clonotype: The antigen remains unidentified.

Each CDR3 protein gets one entry after TCRdb re-called the 5' RACE reads with MiXCR. The profile shows around 770,000 distinct CDR3 sequences, 12% of them singletons. Sequences were obtained from blood, either unsorted or a sorted T cell fraction (not recorded which). The chain recombines TRBV15 with TRBJ2-5; 12 positions match TRBD2. The source of this sequence is a male donor with ankylosing spondylitis. The CDR3 sequence is CATSVSSGRANQETQYF. The CDR3 coding sequence is TGTGCCACCAGCGTGTCTAGCGGGAGGGCTAATCAAGAGACCCAGTACTTC.